The 29 T cell receptor beta chains in this list originate from one sample, sequenced in a study of T cell repertoires in cytomegalovirus infection. The antigens these receptors bind are not known. TCRdb analysed the reads with MiXCR anew, one entry per CDR3 protein. In the table there are under 50,000 distinct CDR3 sequences, 20% to 25% of which are singletons. The material sequenced was PBMCs, sequenced either directly or after in vitro stimulation (not recorded which). The source is a human donor in good health (CMV status not recorded). Some clones in this sample may be carry-over from other donors' samples.

The gene calls are TRBV5-5 and TRBJ2-7; 7 bases align to TRBD1. This CDR3 has 14 amino acids. The J segment lost 4 bases and the V segment lost 0 bases, leaving 4 bases of the junction unmatched. Per the germline V gene, CDR1 is SGHKS and CDR2 is YYEKEE (reference sequence). CDR3 coding DNA: TGTGCCAGCAGCTTGGAGGGGACAGAGTACGAGCAGTACTTC. It specifies CASSLEGTEYEQYF.

The chain links TRBV7-2 to TRBJ2-3, with D maybe TRBD1 (6 bases). Per germline, CDR1 SGHTA and CDR2 FQGNSA. The CDR3 consists of 14 residues. V lost 4 bases and J 3 bases, leaving 11 bases between the germline ends. In DNA form, the CDR3 reads TGTGCCAGCAGCTCCCAGGGGTGGACAGATACGCAGTATTTT. It is translated as CASSSQGWTDTQYF.

This clonotype occurred a few times. V and J are TRBV28 and TRBJ2-3; D might be TRBD1 (7 bases). The ends were cut back, 3 bases at V and 5 bases at J, with 12 bases in the middle. CDR1 MDHEN and CDR2 SYDVKM come from the germline V gene. The CDR3 runs to 14 residues. In DNA form, the CDR3 reads TGTGCCAGCAGTTTGCGGCAGGGGGGAGATACGCAGTATTTT. Encoded protein: CASSLRQGGDTQYF.

The genes are TRBV7-3 and TRBJ2-7; 7 nucleotides line up with TRBD2. CDR1 SGHTA and CDR2 FQGTGA come from the germline V gene. The CDR3 loop spans 12 amino acids. V dropped 11 bases and J dropped 0; count of bases not matched to a gene: 4. The CDR3: CASGRGSYEQYF. The CDR3 DNA reads TGTGCCTCAGGGAGGGGCTCCTACGAGCAGTACTTC.

This clonotype occurred a few times. The genes are TRBV5-4 and TRBJ2-1; D perhaps matches TRBD1 (6 bases). The length of the CDR3 is 14 residues. Germline assignment: CDR1 SGHNT and CDR2 YYREEE (reference sequence). The CDR3 loop reads CAWLGRGLGNEQFF. CDR3 nucleotides: TGTGCGTGGCTCGGCAGGGGTCTCGGTAATGAGCAGTTCTTC.

This clonotype was detected a few times. This CDR3 reads CASSLKQEKLFF. DNA for the CDR3: TGTGCCAGCAGCTTAAAACAGGAAAAACTGTTTTTT. The rearrangement joins TRBV7-9 to TRBJ1-4; D unclear. Trimming took off 2 bases at V and 8 bases at J, with 6 bases between the two ends. Germline CDR1 SEHNR, CDR2 FQNEAQ (reference sequence). This CDR3 contains 12 residues. The full variable domain, in which reference TRBV7-9 and TRBJ1-4 provide the parts outside the CDR3, is DTGVSQNPRHKITKRGQNVTFRCDPISEHNRLYWYRQTLGQGPEFLTYFQNEAQLEKSRLLSDRFSAERPKGSFSTLEIQRTEQGDSAMYLCASSLKQEKLFFGSGTQLSVL.

J is TRBJ2-3 and V is TRBV7-2; 11 positions agree with TRBD2. The junction had 9 bases not matched to a gene; V was cut back by 5 bases and J by 5 bases. Germline CDR1 reads SGHTA; CDR2 reads FQGNSA. CDR3 length: 16 amino acids. CDR3 in DNA: TGTGCCAGCAGCGTCACGCCTAGCGGGAGGATAGATACGCAGTATTTT. Amino acids: CASSVTPSGRIDTQYF.

The chain carries TRBV28 and TRBJ1-2; D unresolved. V dropped 5 bases and J dropped 4 bases, with 17 bases sitting between them. The CDR3 extends over 15 amino acids. Germline V CDR1 and CDR2: MDHEN, SYDVKM. The CDR3 sequence: CASSPVGAQGYGYTF. The CDR3 DNA follows: TGTGCCAGCAGTCCCGTAGGAGCCCAAGGCTATGGCTACACCTTC.

This clonotype has more than one count but fewer than ten. The chain uses TRBV11-2 and TRBJ2-1; 9 bases are a match to TRBD1. Losses at the gene ends were 6 bases for V and 7 bases for J; bases not matched to a gene: 7. Looked up from germline, CDR1 is SGHAT and CDR2 is FQNNGV. This CDR3 contains 14 residues. The CDR3 loop reads CASRGTGMGNEQFF. The CDR3 coding sequence is TGTGCCAGCAGGGGGACAGGGATGGGGAATGAGCAGTTCTTC.

This clonotype has just a few counts. The chain uses TRBV15 and TRBJ2-7; D might be TRBD2 (6 bases). The germline gives CDR1 LNHNV, CDR2 YYDKDF (reference sequence). V was clipped by 5 bases and J by 3 bases, with 26 bases between them. CDR3 size: 18 residues. CDR3 DNA sequence: TGTGCCACCAGCGCCAGTTTAACCGGGGACTCCCGGGGCTACGAGCAGTACTTC. It codes for CATSASLTGDSRGYEQYF.

There are a few counts of this clonotype. The chain joins TRBV3-1 to TRBJ1-2; the D is unclear. Between the trimmed V and J ends, which lost 0 bases and 3 bases, there was a span of 8 bases. The CDR3 is 14 amino acids. CDR1 is LGHDT and CDR2 is YNNKEL in the germline V gene (reference sequence). The CDR3 sequence is CASSQEEGYYGYTF. DNA for the CDR3: TGTGCCAGCAGCCAAGAGGAGGGCTACTATGGCTACACCTTC.

This clonotype was counted a few times. CDR3 nucleotide sequence: TGTGCCAGCAGGGCTCGAAGGGGGCTAAGAGAGGAAAAACTGTTTTTT. Residues: CASRARRGLREEKLFF. The genes are TRBV12-3 or TRBV12-4 and TRBJ1-4; 7 bases line up with TRBD1. The length of the CDR3 is 16 residues. J was trimmed by 8 bases and V by 6 bases; bases with no gene match: 15.

This clonotype was recorded many times. The chain links TRBV7-8 to TRBJ2-1, with 7 bases that match TRBD1. The CDR3 covers 12 residues. Germline loops: CDR1 SGHVS, CDR2 FQNEAQ. V gave up 4 bases and J gave up 10 bases; unmatched junction bases: 4. CDR3 residues: CASSSKDREQFF. The CDR3, as DNA: TGTGCCAGCAGCTCCAAGGACAGGGAGCAGTTCTTC.

The V and J genes are TRBV7-8 and TRBJ2-3, with D perhaps given as TRBD1 or TRBD2 (6 bases each). Germline-derived CDR1 and CDR2 are SGHVS and FQNEAQ. The CDR3 length is 13 residues. V shed 7 bases and J shed 1 base, with 9 bases lying between them. This CDR3 reads CASTRGRTDTQYF. The DNA of the CDR3 is TGTGCCAGCACCCGGGGGCGCACAGATACGCAGTATTTT.

As concerns this clonotype: The junction departs from germline at one end; a sequencing error may be responsible. CDR3: CSAPNSGDSYNVQFF. For the CDR3, the DNA is TGCAGTGCGCCCAACAGCGGAGACTCCTACAATGTGCAGTTCTTC. The chain carries TRBV20-1 and TRBJ2-1, with D maybe TRBD2 (5 bases). Germline CDR1 and CDR2: DFQATT and SNEGSKA (reference sequence). The CDR3 contains 15 residues.

This rearrangement joins TRBV12-3 or TRBV12-4 to TRBJ2-1; tentative D call: TRBD2 (7 bases). Trimming cost V 6 bases and J 2 bases, with 14 bases left between them. The CDR3 extends over 15 amino acids. Here the CDR3 reads CASRWGGPPYNEQFF. In nucleotides, the CDR3 is TGTGCCAGCAGGTGGGGGGGGCCGCCCTACAATGAGCAGTTCTTC.

The rearrangement uses TRBV4-3 and TRBJ2-1; no firm D call. The V end lost 1 base, the J end lost 6 bases, and 13 bases lay between the germline ends. Germline V gene data show CDR1 as LGHNA and CDR2 as YSLEER. The CDR3 contains 15 residues. The CDR3 DNA is TGCGCCAGCAGCCAAGGTATTGCCCTGCCCAATGAGCAGTTCTTC. Translation: CASSQGIALPNEQFF.

The chain has TRBV9 and TRBJ2-7, with a tentative D call TRBD2 (6 bases). Germline lookup yields CDR1 SGDLS and CDR2 YYNGEE. The CDR3 is 14 residues long. Trimming left V 0 bases short and J 4 bases short, with 11 bases between. CDR3 amino acids: CASSVGSGGYEQYF. Written as DNA, the CDR3 is TGTGCCAGCAGCGTAGGTTCTGGGGGGTACGAGCAGTACTTC.

The chain carries TRBV6-5 and TRBJ2-7; 7 nucleotides agree with TRBD1. The CDR3 totals 17 residues. Germline V CDR1 and CDR2: MNHEY, SVGAGI. V lost 6 bases and J lost 3; bases outside the gene matches: 17. Written as DNA, the CDR3 is TGTGCCAGCAGGCGCAGGGACAGCCAAGCCCAAGGCTACGAGCAGTACTTC. Its translation is CASRRRDSQAQGYEQYF.

This clonotype was counted only a few times. V and J are TRBV30 and TRBJ1-1; maybe TRBD1 (6 bases). CDR1 is GTSNPN, CDR2 SVGIG, per germline (reference sequence). This CDR3 has 16 amino acids. Trimming took off 2 bases at V and 0 bases at J, with 16 bases between the two ends. The CDR3: CAWSPNRAGVNTEAFF. CDR3 nucleotides: TGTGCCTGGAGTCCCAATAGGGCAGGGGTGAACACTGAAGCTTTCTTT.

This chain uses TRBV15 with TRBJ2-3, with 11 bases identical to TRBD2. V lost 3 bases to trimming and J lost 2 bases; unmatched junction nucleotides: 7. This CDR3 region has 17 residues. Germline-derived CDR1 and CDR2 are LNHNV and YYDKDF (reference sequence). The CDR3: CATSSPGLAEDTDTQYF. The CDR3, as DNA: TGTGCCACCAGCAGTCCGGGACTAGCGGAAGACACAGATACGCAGTATTTT.

The chain's CDR3 is CASGRGGRQETQYF. CDR3 sequence (DNA): TGCGCCAGCGGGCGAGGGGGACGCCAAGAGACCCAGTACTTC. The rearrangement links TRBV5-1 to TRBJ2-5, with D tentatively TRBD1 (6 bases). This CDR3 has 14 amino acids. The germline gives CDR1 SGHRS, CDR2 YFSETQ. Trimming took 7 bases from V and 1 from J, leaving 14 bases between them.

This clonotype was counted at least ten times. V usage is TRBV2 and J usage is TRBJ1-6; 10 nucleotides agree with TRBD1. From germline, CDR1 is SNHLY and CDR2 FYNNEI. The trim removed 10 bases at V and 10 bases at J, leaving 13 bases unmatched. This CDR3 comprises 15 residues. The CDR3 sequence is CATALGQGGYSPLHF. CDR3 DNA sequence: TGTGCCACCGCGTTAGGACAGGGGGGTTACTCACCCCTCCACTTT.

The table lists this clonotype with a few counts. The chain employs TRBV7-9 and TRBJ2-1; 9 nucleotides agree with TRBD1. This CDR3 has 15 amino acids. Germline V gives CDR1 SEHNR, CDR2 FQNEAQ (reference sequence). V shed 6 bases and J 9 bases; nucleotides not matched to a gene: 12. The CDR3 DNA reads TGTGCCAGCAGGTATTCGGGACAGGGCTCAAGTGAGCAGTTCTTC. Amino acid sequence: CASRYSGQGSSEQFF.

This clonotype was recorded many times. The chain recombines TRBV7-2 with TRBJ1-2; the D gene is possibly TRBD1 (5 bases). CDR3 length: 15 amino acids. V gave up 0 bases and J gave up 0 bases, with 8 bases separating them. Germline V gene sequence: CDR1 SGHTA, CDR2 FQGNSA. The CDR3 reads CASSLAVGPNYGYTF. Written as DNA, the CDR3 is TGTGCCAGCAGCTTAGCAGTGGGACCTAACTATGGCTACACCTTC.

The rearrangement links TRBV2 to TRBJ2-1; 9 nucleotides line up with TRBD1. V lost 7 bases, J lost 2 bases, and 9 bases stayed unmatched. The germline gives CDR1 SNHLY, CDR2 FYNNEI. The length of the CDR3 is 16 residues. CDR3: CASNPADRGTYNEQFF. CDR3 coding DNA: TGTGCCAGCAACCCTGCCGACAGGGGGACCTACAATGAGCAGTTCTTC.

The count of this clonotype is one. The CDR3 loop reads CATSDSKKEETQYF. DNA for the CDR3: TGTGCCACCAGTGATTCCAAGAAAGAAGAGACCCAGTACTTC. The chain links TRBV24-1 to TRBJ2-5; no reliable D call. Trimming took 2 bases from V and 3 from J, leaving 9 bases between them. The CDR3 extends over 14 amino acids. In germline, CDR1 is KGHDR, CDR2 SFDVKD.

This clonotype appeared a single time. The genes are TRBV29-1 and TRBJ2-2; D not certain. The CDR3 consists of 13 residues. The V gene lost 4 bases and the J gene lost 3 bases, with 9 bases spanning the gap. Germline V gene data show CDR1 as SQVTM and CDR2 as ANQGSEA. The CDR3 DNA sequence: TGCAGCGTTGGGACGGTGGACACCGGGGAGCTGTTTTTT. Residues: CSVGTVDTGELFF.

There are a few counts of this clonotype. The CDR3 loop is CASRLHGGEGYTF. For the CDR3, the DNA is TGTGCCAGCAGATTACACGGCGGGGAAGGCTACACCTTC. The V call is TRBV6-5, the J call TRBJ1-2; D not certain. CDR1 and CDR2 from the germline V gene are MNHEY and SVGAGI. The CDR3 totals 13 residues. V gave up 6 bases and J gave up 8 bases, with 16 bases separating them.